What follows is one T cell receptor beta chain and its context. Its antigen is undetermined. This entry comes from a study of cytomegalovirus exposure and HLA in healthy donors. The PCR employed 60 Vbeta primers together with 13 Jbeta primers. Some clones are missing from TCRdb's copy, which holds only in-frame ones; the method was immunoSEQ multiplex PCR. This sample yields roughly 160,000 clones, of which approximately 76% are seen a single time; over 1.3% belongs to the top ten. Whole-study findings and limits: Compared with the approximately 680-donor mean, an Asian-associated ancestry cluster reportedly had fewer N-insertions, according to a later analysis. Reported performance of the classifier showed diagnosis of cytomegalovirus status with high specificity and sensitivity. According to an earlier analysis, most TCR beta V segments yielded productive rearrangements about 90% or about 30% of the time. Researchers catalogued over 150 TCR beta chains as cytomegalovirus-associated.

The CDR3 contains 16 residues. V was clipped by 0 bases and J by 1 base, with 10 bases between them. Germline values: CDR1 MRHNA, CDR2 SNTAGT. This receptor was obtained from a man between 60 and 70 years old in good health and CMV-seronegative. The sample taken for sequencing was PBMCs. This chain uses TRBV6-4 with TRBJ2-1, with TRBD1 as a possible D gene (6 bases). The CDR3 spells CASSDSGTKSYNEQFF. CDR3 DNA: TGTGCCAGCAGTGACTCCGGGACAAAATCCTACAATGAGCAGTTCTTC.